The 14 T cell receptor beta chains in this list originate from one sample, sequenced in a study of sequential checkpoint blockade in melanoma. As to treatment: randomized to nivolumab then ipilimumab (arm A) or the reverse (arm B). Libraries were prepared by immunoSEQ multiplex PCR; TCRdb keeps only in-frame clonotypes and omits some of them. This sample has 3,100 or so clones, with roughly a quarter found just once. The sequenced sample was tumor tissue (inferred from file names), obtained from a patient given nivolumab and ipilimumab in sequence. The source is a human donor with melanoma.

By frequency in the sample, this clone is large. The chain links TRBV11-3 to TRBJ1-4; D call uncertain. The CDR3 runs to 15 residues. The V gene's germline CDR1 is SGHNT and CDR2 YENEEA. Between the trimmed V and J ends, which lost 3 bases and 7 bases, there was a span of 15 bases. CDR3 sequence: CASSLIEVSGEKLFF. The CDR3, as DNA: TGTGCCAGCAGCTTGATCGAGGTATCGGGTGAAAAACTGTTTTTT. The full variable domain, its missing parts supplied by reference TRBV11-3 and TRBJ1-4, is EAGVVQSPRYKIIEKKQPVAFWCNPISGHNTLYWYLQNLGQGPELLIRYENEEAVDDSQLPKDRFSAERLKGVDSTLKIQPAELGDSAVYLCASSLIEVSGEKLFFGSGTQLSVL.

In this sample, this clone turned up a few times. J is TRBJ1-1 and V is TRBV11-3, with a weak D call TRBD1 (6 bases). Germline loops: CDR1 SGHNT, CDR2 YENEEA. The CDR3 extends over 14 amino acids. V was trimmed by 3 bases and J by 0 bases, leaving 8 bases between them. CDR3 protein: CASSFGQLNTEAFF. The CDR3 region has the DNA TGTGCCAGCAGCTTCGGACAGTTGAACACTGAAGCTTTCTTT.

The chain employs TRBV18 and TRBJ2-4, with TRBD1 identical over 8 bases. The V gene's germline CDR1 is KGHSH and CDR2 LQKENI. V gave up 6 bases and J gave up 1 base; unmatched junction bases: 11. There are 17 residues in the CDR3. The CDR3 here is CASSRAAGGAAKNIQYF. The CDR3, as DNA: TGTGCCAGCTCCCGAGCGGCAGGGGGCGCCGCCAAAAACATTCAGTACTTC.

This clone was seen only a few times. J is TRBJ2-1 and V is TRBV6-8; TRBD1 might be the D (6 bases). Trimming took off 7 bases at V and 10 bases at J, with 23 bases between the two ends. Germline CDR1 is MNHGY and CDR2 is SAAAGT. CDR3 length: 15 residues. The CDR3: CASNTRGMGPGEQFF. In nucleotides, the CDR3 is TGTGCCAGCAATACCAGGGGTATGGGGCCGGGGGAGCAGTTCTTC.

CDR3 DNA sequence: TGTGCCAGTAGTATGGGACCCGAATCCGAGCAGTACTTC. The encoded protein is CASSMGPESEQYF. The chain is built from TRBV19 and TRBJ2-7, with D perhaps assigned TRBD1 or TRBD2 (5 bases each). The germline V and J ends were trimmed by 3 bases and 6 bases, with 12 bases remaining between them. Germline CDR1 is LNHDA and CDR2 is SQIVND (reference sequence). The CDR3 spans 13 residues.

This clone is categorized as medium-sized. V is TRBV6-8 and J is TRBJ2-3; a weak D match, TRBD1 (5 bases). CDR1 is MNHGY and CDR2 is SAAAGT in the germline V gene. The CDR3 is 13 residues long. V was pared by 8 bases and J by 2 bases, with 11 bases between. The CDR3 loop is CASGAETTDTQYF. The CDR3 DNA reads TGTGCCAGCGGGGCGGAGACCACAGATACGCAGTATTTT.

The CDR3 DNA reads TGCGCCAGCAGCCCAGGGGGAGGGCCGGGGGGCGCCTACTTC. This encodes CASSPGGGPGGAYF. V is TRBV5-1 and J is TRBJ2-7; D is perhaps TRBD1 or TRBD2 (7 bases each). CDR1 and CDR2 (germline): SGHRS, YFSETQ. V lost 4 bases, J lost 13 bases, and 24 bases lay in between. The CDR3 is 14 amino acids.

Sample share makes this clone medium-sized (0.01 to 0.1%). V and J are TRBV9 and TRBJ2-4; the D gene is possibly TRBD1 (6 bases). The CDR3 consists of 13 residues. V was pared by 0 bases and J by 12 bases, with 13 bases between. Germline CDR1 and CDR2: SGDLS and YYNGEE. The CDR3 nucleotides read TGTGCCAGCAGCGTAGGGGATGGGACAACTCAGTACTTC. This sequence encodes CASSVGDGTTQYF.

This clone was counted once. The V gene is TRBV19, the J gene TRBJ2-1; 7 bases fit TRBD2. The CDR3 consists of 13 residues. V lost 6 bases, J lost 6 bases, and 5 bases stayed unmatched. CDR1 LNHDA and CDR2 SQIVND come from the germline V gene (reference sequence). CDR3 residues: CASRRRESNEQFF. CDR3 in DNA: TGTGCCAGTAGAAGGCGGGAGAGCAATGAGCAGTTCTTC.

By sample fraction, this clone is medium-sized (0.01 to 0.1%). The chain uses TRBV10-3 and TRBJ2-7, with D possibly matching TRBD2 (6 bases). The CDR3 sequence is 15 residues long. V was pared by 10 bases and J by 6 bases, with 25 bases between. The V gene's germline CDR1 is ENHRY and CDR2 SYGVKD. CDR3 in amino acids: CASRTQALAGGEQYF. The CDR3 DNA reads TGTGCCAGCCGGACGCAGGCACTAGCTGGGGGCGAGCAGTACTTC.

The V gene is TRBV6-8, the J gene TRBJ2-7, with TRBD1 identical over 8 bases. V lost 1 base, J lost 6 bases, and 8 bases stayed unmatched. The germline V gene encodes CDR1 MNHGY and CDR2 SAAAGT. The CDR3 length is 15 residues. The CDR3 is CASSYWADRAREQYF. The CDR3 bases are TGTGCCAGCAGTTACTGGGCGGACAGGGCACGCGAGCAGTACTTC.

The chain is built from TRBV6-8 and TRBJ2-2, with 10 bases lining up with TRBD2. The CDR3 extends over 16 amino acids. Germline V CDR1 and CDR2: MNHGY, SAAAGT. V dropped 6 bases and J dropped 4; count of bases not matched to a gene: 8. DNA of the CDR3: TGTGCCAGCAGCCTAGCGGGAGTCGGTGGCACCGGGGAGCTGTTTTTT. Its translation: CASSLAGVGGTGELFF.

This sequence joins TRBV29-1 and TRBJ2-1, with 13 bases matching TRBD2. This CDR3 region has 15 residues. The germline CDR1 and CDR2 sequences are SQVTM and ANQGSEA. V shed 2 bases and J 8 bases; nucleotides not matched to a gene: 6. The CDR3 DNA reads TGCAGCGTTGAAACGCGACTAGCGGGAGGTGATGAGCAGTTCTTC. This encodes CSVETRLAGGDEQFF.

The genes are TRBV19 and TRBJ2-2, with TRBD2 as a possible D gene (6 bases). Per germline, CDR1 LNHDA and CDR2 SQIVND (reference sequence). The CDR3 loop spans 16 amino acids. The V and J ends lost 3 bases and 6 bases respectively, with 17 bases between them. CDR3 amino acids: CASSIRGTGVAGELFF. In nucleotides, the CDR3 is TGTGCCAGTAGTATCCGTGGGACTGGGGTGGCCGGGGAGCTGTTTTTT. Looking up the rest from reference TRBV19 and TRBJ2-2 gives the full variable domain: DGGITQSPKYLFRKEGQNVTLSCEQNLNHDAMYWYRQDPGQGLRLIYYSQIVNDFQKGDIAEGYSVSREKKESFPLTVTSAQKNPTAFYLCASSIRGTGVAGELFFGEGSRLTVL.